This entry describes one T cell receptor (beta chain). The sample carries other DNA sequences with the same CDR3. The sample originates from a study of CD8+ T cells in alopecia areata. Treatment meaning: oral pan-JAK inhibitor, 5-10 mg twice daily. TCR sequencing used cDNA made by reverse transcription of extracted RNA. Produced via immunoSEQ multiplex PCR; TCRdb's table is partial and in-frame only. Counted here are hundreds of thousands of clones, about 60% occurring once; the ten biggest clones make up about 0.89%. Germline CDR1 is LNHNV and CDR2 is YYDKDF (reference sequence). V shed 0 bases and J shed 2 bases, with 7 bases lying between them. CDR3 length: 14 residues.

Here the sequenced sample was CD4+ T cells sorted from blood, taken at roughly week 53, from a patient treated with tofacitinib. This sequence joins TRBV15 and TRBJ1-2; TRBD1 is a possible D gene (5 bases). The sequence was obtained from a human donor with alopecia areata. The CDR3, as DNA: TGTGCCACCAGCAGAGATCGGGGGAACTATGGCTACACCTTC. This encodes CATSRDRGNYGYTF.